The clone carrying this T cell receptor (beta chain) was seen ten or more times. What it recognizes is unknown. The data are from a study of CD8+CD57+ T cells in acquired aplastic anemia. Findings of the study overall: For CD8+ Simpson's diversity, patients and controls showed no significant difference. Patients and controls turned out to have 25 to 30 CD8+ CDR3 sequences in common.

CD8+CD57+ cell expansion had been shown by flow cytometry in patients chosen for sequencing. In all patients, the disease was severe acquired aplastic anemia. Each patient gave a blood sample that was collected before any therapy had been received. TCR beta VDJ and CDR3 profiles were obtained from a genomic DNA template. One entry per CDR3 protein, called by TCRdb with MiXCR from the reads. The table has more than 150,000 distinct CDR3 sequences, 45% to 60% seen once. Germline CDR1 SGHRS, CDR2 YFSETQ. The CDR3 loop spans 15 amino acids. Trimming removed 0 bases at V and 2 bases at J, with 9 bases between.

Sequencing was done on a sample of sorted CD4+, CD8+, or CD8+CD57+ T cells (not recorded which) from PBMCs. The chain links TRBV5-1 to TRBJ1-3; tentatively, D is TRBD1 (6 bases). This clonotype originated in a human donor with aplastic anemia. This CDR3 is CASSLVGQAGNTIYF. The CDR3 region has the DNA TGCGCCAGCAGCTTGGTGGGACAAGCTGGAAACACCATATATTTT.